The clone carrying this TCR beta chain was seen only once. The target antigen is unknown. The data derive from a study of cytomegalovirus exposure and HLA in healthy donors. Study-level findings and limits: A few CMV-associated chains were confirmed in vitro to be specific for CMV antigens.

The method was immunoSEQ multiplex PCR; TCRdb's version includes in-frame clones alone and lacks a portion of them. The table records roughly 58,000 clones, 80% to 95% of them present only once. Trimming took 0 bases from V and 2 from J, leaving 14 bases between them. CDR3 size: 16 residues. Per germline, CDR1 SGHKS and CDR2 YYEKEE (reference sequence). What was sequenced was PBMCs. The clonotype comes from a man aged 18 to 35 in good health and CMV-seronegative. The genes are TRBV5-5 and TRBJ1-2, with TRBD1 as a possible D gene (6 bases). CDR3 coding DNA: TGTGCCAGCAGCTTGGCCCTCGGCAGGGGAAACTATGGCTACACCTTC. Its translation is CASSLALGRGNYGYTF.